The rows below give T cell receptor beta chains drawn from one sample of a study of radiotherapy plus CTLA-4 blockade in lung cancer. TCRdb's table, derived via immunoSEQ multiplex PCR, lists solely in-frame clones and lacks some. The sample shows some 62,000 clones, 60% to 80% of them seen only once. The specimen comprised peripheral blood, sampled from a patient treated with radiotherapy plus ipilimumab. All receptors derive from a human donor with non-small cell lung cancer who had a complete response to radiotherapy plus ipilimumab. Each CDR3 is given with its conserved first and last residue. Fields, in order: clone size, J gene, V gene, D gene, CDR3 DNA, CDR3 protein. D genes are given only for firm matches. The size of a clone is reported for some rows only, either as once, few or many, or as a class for expanded clones.

clone size: NA; J gene: TRBJ1-4; V gene: TRBV6-5; D gene: NA; CDR3 DNA: TGTGCCAGCAGTTACGGGCGTACTAATGAAAAACTGTTTTTT; CDR3 protein: CASSYGRTNEKLFF
clone size: NA; J gene: TRBJ2-2; V gene: TRBV7-9; D gene: NA; CDR3 DNA: TGTGCCAGCAGCTCGAGGAGACAGGCGCGGGAGCTGTTTTTT; CDR3 protein: CASSSRRQARELFF
clone size: NA; J gene: TRBJ1-5; V gene: TRBV27; D gene: TRBD1; CDR3 DNA: TGTGCCAGCAGTAAGGGGGCTGGCAGCAATCAGCCCCAGCATTTT; CDR3 protein: CASSKGAGSNQPQHF
clone size: NA; J gene: TRBJ2-5; V gene: TRBV7-2; D gene: NA; CDR3 DNA: TGTGCCAGCAGCTTAGGACTAGAGACCCAGTACTTC; CDR3 protein: CASSLGLETQYF
clone size: once; J gene: TRBJ1-1; V gene: TRBV29-1; D gene: NA; CDR3 DNA: TGCAGCCCGACTTCAATTGAAGAAGCTTTCTTT; CDR3 protein: CSPTSIEEAFF
clone size: NA; J gene: TRBJ2-3; V gene: TRBV10-3; D gene: NA; CDR3 DNA: TGTGCCATCAGTGAGTCTGGACGGAGCGGGGATACGCAGTATTTT; CDR3 protein: CAISESGRSGDTQYF
clone size: few; J gene: TRBJ1-4; V gene: TRBV6-1; D gene: NA; CDR3 DNA: TGTGCCAGCAGTTGGGGGCGGGCTTCTAATGAAAAACTGTTTTTT; CDR3 protein: CASSWGRASNEKLFF
clone size: few; J gene: TRBJ1-1; V gene: TRBV10-1; D gene: NA; CDR3 DNA: TGCGCCAGCAGTGAACAGGGAAGGGACACTGAAGCTTTCTTT; CDR3 protein: CASSEQGRDTEAFF
clone size: NA; J gene: TRBJ2-2; V gene: TRBV18; D gene: TRBD2; CDR3 DNA: TGTGCCAGCTCACCGACTAGCGGGAGGAACACCGGGGAGCTGTTTTTT; CDR3 protein: CASSPTSGRNTGELFF
clone size: NA; J gene: TRBJ1-6; V gene: TRBV27; D gene: NA; CDR3 DNA: TGTGCCAGCAGCTGGGGGCAAGATTCACCCCTCCACTTT; CDR3 protein: CASSWGQDSPLHF
clone size: NA; J gene: TRBJ1-4; V gene: TRBV4-3; D gene: NA; CDR3 DNA: TGCGCCAGCAGCCAAGCTCAAGAGACAGGATGGAGAGAAAAACTGTTTTTT; CDR3 protein: CASSQAQETGWREKLFF
clone size: few; J gene: TRBJ2-3; V gene: TRBV10-1; D gene: TRBD2; CDR3 DNA: TGCGCCAGCAGTGAGGGAACTAGCGGGTCAGATACGCAGTATTTT; CDR3 protein: CASSEGTSGSDTQYF
clone size: few; J gene: TRBJ1-3; V gene: TRBV7-8; D gene: NA; CDR3 DNA: TGTGCCAGCAGCTGGAGGGGCTCTGGAAACACCATATATTTT; CDR3 protein: CASSWRGSGNTIYF
clone size: NA; J gene: TRBJ2-3; V gene: TRBV9; D gene: TRBD2; CDR3 DNA: TGTGCCAGCAGCCCGCATAGCGGGAGCACAGATACGCAGTATTTT; CDR3 protein: CASSPHSGSTDTQYF
clone size: NA; J gene: TRBJ2-1; V gene: TRBV30; D gene: TRBD2; CDR3 DNA: TGTGCCTGGAGAGTATTCGGATCCGGGACTAGCGGGAGAAATGAGCAGTTCTTC; CDR3 protein: CAWRVFGSGTSGRNEQFF
clone size: NA; J gene: TRBJ1-6; V gene: TRBV9; D gene: NA; CDR3 DNA: TGTGCCAGCAGCTCTGAAGGTGAACCCGCTTCACCCCTCCACTTT; CDR3 protein: CASSSEGEPASPLHF
clone size: NA; J gene: TRBJ1-1; V gene: TRBV12-5; D gene: NA; CDR3 DNA: TGTGCTAGTGGGGAGGGACGCCTCGGTGAAGCTTTCTTT; CDR3 protein: CASGEGRLGEAFF
clone size: NA; J gene: TRBJ1-2; V gene: TRBV18; D gene: NA; CDR3 DNA: TGTGCCAGCTCACCGGGACCGGACTATGGCTACACCTTC; CDR3 protein: CASSPGPDYGYTF
clone size: NA; J gene: TRBJ1-5; V gene: TRBV19; D gene: NA; CDR3 DNA: TGTGCCAGTAACCCGAGTGGGTATAGCAATCAGCCCCAGCATTTT; CDR3 protein: CASNPSGYSNQPQHF
clone size: NA; J gene: TRBJ1-5; V gene: TRBV10-2; D gene: NA; CDR3 DNA: TGCGCCAGCAGTGATTATAGTCCAGGGGATCAGCCCCAGCATTTT; CDR3 protein: CASSDYSPGDQPQHF
clone size: few; J gene: TRBJ2-2; V gene: TRBV19; D gene: NA; CDR3 DNA: TGTGCCAGTAGCTTCGCCGGCGGAGGGACCGGGGAGCTGTTTTTT; CDR3 protein: CASSFAGGGTGELFF
clone size: NA; J gene: TRBJ2-7; V gene: TRBV4-3; D gene: TRBD1; CDR3 DNA: TGCGCCAGCAGCCAGGGGGACAGGCCTACCTACGAGCAGTACTTC; CDR3 protein: CASSQGDRPTYEQYF
clone size: NA; J gene: TRBJ1-1; V gene: TRBV19; D gene: NA; CDR3 DNA: TGTGCCACCATGGACAGACTACAGAACACTGAAGCTTTCTTT; CDR3 protein: CATMDRLQNTEAFF
clone size: NA; J gene: TRBJ1-2; V gene: TRBV30; D gene: TRBD1; CDR3 DNA: TGTGCCTGGCACCGGGACAGGCCATATGGCTACACCTTC; CDR3 protein: CAWHRDRPYGYTF
clone size: NA; J gene: TRBJ2-3; V gene: TRBV5-6; D gene: NA; CDR3 DNA: TGTGCCAGCAGCCGCCCCCTAGCTAGTAGCACAGATACGCAGTATTTT; CDR3 protein: CASSRPLASSTDTQYF
clone size: NA; J gene: TRBJ1-1; V gene: TRBV5-1; D gene: TRBD1; CDR3 DNA: TGCGCCAGCAGCTTGGGAGGGGACAGGATCAACACTGAAGCTTTCTTT; CDR3 protein: CASSLGGDRINTEAFF
clone size: NA; J gene: TRBJ1-1; V gene: TRBV5-1; D gene: NA; CDR3 DNA: TGCGCCAGCAAGTTGAGCACTGAAGCTTTCTTT; CDR3 protein: CASKLSTEAFF
clone size: NA; J gene: TRBJ1-2; V gene: TRBV27; D gene: NA; CDR3 DNA: TGTGCCAGCAGTTTATCTTGGACAGATTATGGCTACACCTTC; CDR3 protein: CASSLSWTDYGYTF
clone size: NA; J gene: TRBJ2-1; V gene: TRBV18; D gene: TRBD2; CDR3 DNA: TGTGCCAGCTCACCACCTCCTAGCGGGGTTTACAATGAGCAGTTCTTC; CDR3 protein: CASSPPPSGVYNEQFF
clone size: NA; J gene: TRBJ1-1; V gene: TRBV21-1; D gene: NA; CDR3 DNA: TGTGCCAGCAGCGCCGAAGCTTTCTTT; CDR3 protein: CASSAEAFF
clone size: NA; J gene: TRBJ2-4; V gene: TRBV9; D gene: TRBD1; CDR3 DNA: TGTGCCAGCAGCGCTCCTACAGGGGCGGCAAGAGCCAAAAACATTCAGTACTTC; CDR3 protein: CASSAPTGAARAKNIQYF
clone size: NA; J gene: TRBJ2-3; V gene: TRBV7-6; D gene: TRBD1; CDR3 DNA: TGTGCCAGCAGCAAGAACAGGGGGCAGTCGACAGATACGCAGTATTTT; CDR3 protein: CASSKNRGQSTDTQYF
clone size: NA; J gene: TRBJ1-1; V gene: TRBV5-8; D gene: TRBD1; CDR3 DNA: TGTGCCAGCAGCTCGCCGGGACAGTATACTACTGAAGCTTTCTTT; CDR3 protein: CASSSPGQYTTEAFF
clone size: NA; J gene: TRBJ2-2; V gene: TRBV7-2; D gene: NA; CDR3 DNA: TGTGCCAGCCACGAGGACTCACCAACCGGGGAGCTGTTTTTT; CDR3 protein: CASHEDSPTGELFF
clone size: NA; J gene: TRBJ2-5; V gene: TRBV11-3; D gene: TRBD1; CDR3 DNA: TGTGCCAGCAGCTCTTCGGTGGGACAGGGGGAAGAGACCCAGTACTTC; CDR3 protein: CASSSSVGQGEETQYF
clone size: NA; J gene: TRBJ2-5; V gene: TRBV2; D gene: NA; CDR3 DNA: TGTGCCAGCAGTGATCTCGCCATCGCCGAGACCCAGTACTTC; CDR3 protein: CASSDLAIAETQYF
clone size: NA; J gene: TRBJ2-5; V gene: TRBV19; D gene: NA; CDR3 DNA: TGTGCCAGTAGTATAGATGCCGGAGAGACCCAGTACTTC; CDR3 protein: CASSIDAGETQYF
clone size: NA; J gene: TRBJ1-4; V gene: TRBV2; D gene: TRBD1; CDR3 DNA: TGTGCCAGCAGGGGGGACAGGGTTGGTGAAAAACTGTTTTTT; CDR3 protein: CASRGDRVGEKLFF
clone size: once; J gene: TRBJ2-1; V gene: TRBV27; D gene: TRBD2; CDR3 DNA: TGTGCCAGCAGTCCCACGGGCGGGGGGGGTAATGAGCAGTTCTTC; CDR3 protein: CASSPTGGGGNEQFF
clone size: NA; J gene: TRBJ1-2; V gene: TRBV7-2; D gene: TRBD1; CDR3 DNA: TGTGCCAGCAGCTTAAGCCCCGTCCGGGACAGGGGGAAGAATGGCTACACCTTC; CDR3 protein: CASSLSPVRDRGKNGYTF
clone size: few; J gene: TRBJ1-3; V gene: TRBV7-2; D gene: TRBD1; CDR3 DNA: TGTGCCAGCAGCTTTGGGACAGGGGCTGGAAACACCATATATTTT; CDR3 protein: CASSFGTGAGNTIYF
clone size: NA; J gene: TRBJ1-2; V gene: TRBV11-2; D gene: NA; CDR3 DNA: TGTGCCAGCAGCTTAGATTTAGGGGACTATGGCTACACCTTC; CDR3 protein: CASSLDLGDYGYTF
clone size: NA; J gene: TRBJ1-6; V gene: TRBV27; D gene: NA; CDR3 DNA: TGTGCCAGCAGTTTTACGGTTCCCCGGTCACCCCTCCACTTT; CDR3 protein: CASSFTVPRSPLHF
clone size: NA; J gene: TRBJ2-7; V gene: TRBV5-1; D gene: NA; CDR3 DNA: TGCGCCAGCAGCTTCTTCAGGGATTCCTACGAGCAGTACTTC; CDR3 protein: CASSFFRDSYEQYF
clone size: once; J gene: TRBJ2-1; V gene: TRBV9; D gene: TRBD2; CDR3 DNA: TGTGCCAGCAGCGTAGGGTTACCGACTAGCGGGGTCACCTACAATGAGCAGTTCTTC; CDR3 protein: CASSVGLPTSGVTYNEQFF
clone size: NA; J gene: TRBJ2-7; V gene: TRBV5-6; D gene: TRBD1; CDR3 DNA: TGTGCCAGCAGCCGGGGGACAGGGGATACCTACGAGCAGTACTTC; CDR3 protein: CASSRGTGDTYEQYF
clone size: NA; J gene: TRBJ2-5; V gene: TRBV29-1; D gene: NA; CDR3 DNA: TGCAGCGTTGACAAGTGGGGAGAGACCCAGTACTTC; CDR3 protein: CSVDKWGETQYF
clone size: NA; J gene: TRBJ2-2; V gene: TRBV4-1; D gene: TRBD1; CDR3 DNA: TGCGCCAGCAGCTTCCGGGACAGGGGAACGGGGACCGGGGAGCTGTTTTTT; CDR3 protein: CASSFRDRGTGTGELFF
clone size: NA; J gene: TRBJ2-3; V gene: TRBV2; D gene: TRBD1; CDR3 DNA: TGTGCCAGCAGTTTAGACAGGGGTAGCACAGATACGCAGTATTTT; CDR3 protein: CASSLDRGSTDTQYF
clone size: NA; J gene: TRBJ1-4; V gene: TRBV28; D gene: NA; CDR3 DNA: TGTGCCAGCAGTTTTCGAGGGTTGGATGAAAAACTGTTTTTT; CDR3 protein: CASSFRGLDEKLFF
clone size: NA; J gene: TRBJ2-1; V gene: TRBV29-1; D gene: TRBD1; CDR3 DNA: TGCAGCGTTGTTAACAGGGGGGATTACAATGAGCAGTTCTTC; CDR3 protein: CSVVNRGDYNEQFF
clone size: NA; J gene: TRBJ2-5; V gene: TRBV5-4; D gene: TRBD2; CDR3 DNA: TGTGCCAGCAGCTCCCGACTAGCGGAAGAGACCCAGTACTTC; CDR3 protein: CASSSRLAEETQYF
clone size: NA; J gene: TRBJ1-5; V gene: TRBV6-1; D gene: NA; CDR3 DNA: TGTGCCAGCAGTGAAAGTTCAGGGCTTTATAGCAATCGGCCCCAGCATTTT; CDR3 protein: CASSESSGLYSNRPQHF
clone size: NA; J gene: TRBJ2-3; V gene: TRBV7-6; D gene: NA; CDR3 DNA: TGTGCCAGCAGCGCTATACCCCCAGATACGCAGTATTTT; CDR3 protein: CASSAIPPDTQYF
clone size: NA; J gene: TRBJ2-2; V gene: TRBV9; D gene: NA; CDR3 DNA: TGTGCCAGCAGCGTAGACAGGAACACCGGGGAGCTGTTTTTT; CDR3 protein: CASSVDRNTGELFF